The 11 T cell receptor beta chains below were found in one sample sequenced in a study of blood T cell repertoires in COVID-19. TCRdb keeps only in-frame clones here, not all; method: immunoSEQ multiplex PCR. The profile covers fewer than 150,000 clones, with approximately 87% appearing a single time and 6% to 9.5% taken by the ten largest. The sample comprised peripheral blood. These receptors came from a man aged 70 or older who had recovered from COVID-19.

The rearrangement uses TRBV11-3 and TRBJ1-1; the D is unclear. Germline CDR1 reads SGHNT; CDR2 reads YENEEA. V gave up 5 bases and J gave up 2 bases, with 9 bases separating them. The CDR3 covers 13 residues. The CDR3 protein is CASSLSPNTEAFF. The CDR3 nucleotides are TGTGCCAGCAGCCTTAGTCCCAACACTGAAGCTTTCTTT.

CDR3 nucleotide sequence: TGTGCCAGCAGCCTAACAGGGGAAAATCAGCCCCAGCATTTT. Translated: CASSLTGENQPQHF. The V call is TRBV7-9, the J call TRBJ1-5; the match to TRBD1 covers 7 bases. Germline assignment: CDR1 SEHNR and CDR2 FQNEAQ (reference sequence). CDR3 length: 14 amino acids. Trimming took 5 bases from V and 4 from J; bases not matched to a gene: 5.

The chain combines TRBV5-5 with TRBJ2-5, with D possibly TRBD2 on 6 matching bases. Germline CDR1 reads SGHKS; CDR2 reads YYEKEE (reference sequence). CDR3 size: 13 residues. Trimming removed 2 bases from V and 2 bases from J, with 7 bases in between. CDR3 amino acids: CASSLLAQETQYF. The CDR3 DNA follows: TGTGCCAGCAGCTTACTAGCACAAGAGACCCAGTACTTC.

The CDR3 spells CASSLGGGYTGELFF. As DNA, the CDR3 is TGTGCCAGCAGTTTAGGGGGCGGTTACACCGGGGAGCTGTTTTTT. V is TRBV28 and J is TRBJ2-2; a possible D gene is TRBD1 (6 bases). V lost 2 bases to trimming and J lost 3 bases, with 10 bases between them. The CDR3 is 15 residues long. Germline V gene lookup returns CDR1 MDHEN and CDR2 SYDVKM.

This chain joins TRBV6-5 and TRBJ2-1; possible D gene TRBD2, 7 bases. V dropped 7 bases and J dropped 5 bases, with 15 bases sitting between them. Per germline, CDR1 MNHEY and CDR2 SVGAGI. This CDR3 is built from 14 residues. In nucleotides, the CDR3 is TGTGCCAGCAAAAGGGGGGGATCGAACAATGAGCAGTTCTTC. Translating it yields CASKRGGSNNEQFF.

The V gene is TRBV19, the J gene TRBJ2-4, with 11 bases aligning to TRBD1. This CDR3 has 16 amino acids. Per the germline V gene, CDR1 is LNHDA and CDR2 is SQIVND (reference sequence). Trimming took 4 bases from V and 8 from J; bases not matched to a gene: 10. Here the CDR3 DNA reads TGTGCCAGTAGTAACCCCCGGGACAGGGGGTCACACATTCAGTACTTC. Its translation: CASSNPRDRGSHIQYF.

This chain uses TRBV15 with TRBJ2-7; a weak D match, TRBD2 (6 bases). The CDR3 totals 15 residues. V was clipped by 1 base and J by 2 bases, with 12 bases between them. Germline CDR1 is LNHNV and CDR2 is YYDKDF (reference sequence). Written as DNA, the CDR3 is TGTGCCACCAGCAGAGGAATGACTAGTCCCTACGAGCAGTACTTC. This encodes CATSRGMTSPYEQYF.

In its sample, this clone was seen many times. The chain is built from TRBV5-1 and TRBJ1-5; the D is unclear. CDR3 length: 17 residues. Trimming pared 1 base from V and 0 bases from J, leaving 14 bases between. CDR1 and CDR2 (germline): SGHRS, YFSETQ. The CDR3, as DNA: TGCGCCAGCAGCTTGAATCCTCTGTCACTTAGCAATCAGCCCCAGCATTTT. Translation gives CASSLNPLSLSNQPQHF.

The chain is built from TRBV11-3 and TRBJ1-1, with D hard to call. CDR3 length: 13 amino acids. Trimming removed 5 bases at V and 6 bases at J, with 13 bases between. Germline V gives CDR1 SGHNT, CDR2 YENEEA. The CDR3 sequence is CASSLGREAEAFF. DNA for the CDR3: TGTGCCAGCAGCCTAGGTCGGGAGGCTGAAGCTTTCTTT.

The V call is TRBV18, the J call TRBJ1-6; the match to TRBD1 covers 11 bases. CDR3 length: 18 amino acids. Germline assignment: CDR1 KGHSH and CDR2 LQKENI. V was clipped by 2 bases and J by 6 bases; unmatched bases: 9. The CDR3 loop reads CASSPVGTGGSVNSPLHF. DNA for the CDR3: TGTGCCAGCTCACCAGTTGGGACAGGGGGATCGGTTAATTCACCCCTCCACTTT.

This chain links TRBV10-1 with TRBJ2-1; TRBD1 agrees at 9 bases. Per the germline V gene, CDR1 is WNHNN and CDR2 is SYGVQD (reference sequence). J lost 3 bases, V lost 2 bases, and 2 bases had no gene match. The CDR3 runs 15 residues. This CDR3 is CASSETGGLYNEQFF. The CDR3 DNA sequence: TGCGCCAGCAGTGAGACAGGGGGCCTCTACAATGAGCAGTTCTTC.